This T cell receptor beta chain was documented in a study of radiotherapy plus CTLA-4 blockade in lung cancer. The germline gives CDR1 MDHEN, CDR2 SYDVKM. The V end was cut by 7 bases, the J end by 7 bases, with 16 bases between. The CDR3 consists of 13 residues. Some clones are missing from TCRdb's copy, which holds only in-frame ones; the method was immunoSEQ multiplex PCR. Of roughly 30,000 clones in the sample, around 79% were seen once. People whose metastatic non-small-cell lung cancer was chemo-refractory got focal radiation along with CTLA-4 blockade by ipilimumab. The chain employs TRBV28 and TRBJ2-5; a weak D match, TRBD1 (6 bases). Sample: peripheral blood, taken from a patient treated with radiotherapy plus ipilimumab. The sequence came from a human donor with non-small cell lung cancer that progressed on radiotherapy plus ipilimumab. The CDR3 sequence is CASTPRGRGTQYF. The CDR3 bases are TGTGCCAGCACTCCGAGGGGGAGAGGGACCCAGTACTTC.